A single sample is the source of the 22 T cell receptor beta chains below, sequenced in a study of blood T cell repertoires in COVID-19. The data were produced by immunoSEQ multiplex PCR, yet TCRdb's version contains in-frame clones alone and is incomplete. The data show some 30,000 clones, with 65% to 90% seen just once and 15% to 20% held by the top ten. Sequenced material: peripheral blood. Every receptor here comes from a woman aged 55-69 years with active COVID-19.

The table lists this clone with a few counts. The rearrangement uses TRBV4-2 and TRBJ2-6, with D tentatively TRBD1 (6 bases). Trimming stripped 4 bases from V and 0 bases from J, with 7 bases between. The CDR3 has 15 residues. CDR1 is LGHNA and CDR2 is YNFKEQ in the germline V gene. The CDR3 region is CASSPQGSGANVLTF. The CDR3 coding sequence is TGTGCCAGCAGCCCACAGGGCTCTGGGGCCAACGTCCTGACTTTC.

The chain has TRBV4-1 and TRBJ2-7; possible D gene TRBD1, 6 bases. Germline V gene sequence: CDR1 MGHRA, CDR2 YSYEKL. Trimming cost V 1 base and J 0 bases, with 10 bases left between them. The CDR3 has 15 amino acids. The DNA of the CDR3 is TGCGCCAGCAGCCAAGGGACAGCGCACTCCTACGAGCAGTACTTC. Encoded protein: CASSQGTAHSYEQYF.

The chain couples TRBV6-5 to TRBJ2-7; TRBD2 is a possible D gene (6 bases). The CDR3 totals 16 residues. Between the trimmed V and J ends, which lost 2 bases and 3 bases, there was a span of 17 bases. Germline V lookup: CDR1 MNHEY, CDR2 SVGAGI. Written as DNA, the CDR3 is TGTGCCAGCAGTTACAGACGCGGGAAGTTGGGCTACGAGCAGTACTTC. Amino acid sequence: CASSYRRGKLGYEQYF.

The chain uses TRBV4-1 and TRBJ1-2; D not certain. The CDR3 has 12 residues. The germline V gene encodes CDR1 MGHRA and CDR2 YSYEKL. The V gene lost 3 bases and the J gene lost 5 bases, with 7 bases spanning the gap. CDR3 loop: CASSHPGYGYTF. CDR3 coding DNA: TGCGCCAGCAGCCATCCCGGGTATGGCTACACCTTC.

This chain joins TRBV19 and TRBJ1-6, with TRBD1 matching over 7 bases. This CDR3 contains 16 residues. V was clipped by 5 bases and J by 6 bases; unmatched bases: 10. Germline V gene lookup returns CDR1 LNHDA and CDR2 SQIVND (reference sequence). The CDR3 DNA is TGTGCCAGTAGTCGAGAACCCGGGACAGTTAATTCACCCCTCCACTTT. Translation gives CASSREPGTVNSPLHF.

The rearrangement uses TRBV12-3 or TRBV12-4 and TRBJ2-2; 7 positions match TRBD2. The ends lost 9 bases at V and 5 bases at J; junction bases unmatched: 3. The CDR3 sequence is 12 residues long. CDR3 sequence reads: CASWTRTGELFF. For the CDR3, the DNA is TGTGCCAGTTGGACTAGGACCGGGGAGCTGTTTTTT.

The chain employs TRBV4-1 and TRBJ2-1; 9 nucleotides agree with TRBD2. CDR3 length: 17 residues. Germline CDR1 MGHRA, CDR2 YSYEKL. V lost 3 bases and J lost 8; bases outside the gene matches: 14. In DNA, the CDR3 is TGCGCCAGCAGCCAGGATCGGGGTGGGGGACTAGCAGATGAGCAGTTCTTC. Translated, it gives CASSQDRGGGLADEQFF.

This chain links TRBV4-2 with TRBJ1-2; D possibly corresponds to TRBD1 (5 bases). CDR3 length equals 15 residues. V lost 0 bases to trimming and J lost 8 bases, with 16 bases between them. CDR1 LGHNA and CDR2 YNFKEQ come from the germline V gene. CDR3 amino acids: CASSQDWGGEVGYTF. In DNA, the CDR3 is TGTGCCAGCAGCCAAGATTGGGGCGGGGAGGTGGGCTACACCTTC.

CDR3 sequence (DNA): TGCGCCAGCAGCTCTTCTAGCGGGGGGGGAGAGACCCAGTACTTC. Protein product: CASSSSSGGGETQYF. V and J are TRBV5-1 and TRBJ2-5; 12 nucleotides match TRBD2. The CDR3 spans 15 residues. Germline V lookup: CDR1 SGHRS, CDR2 YFSETQ. The trim removed 3 bases at V and 4 bases at J, leaving 4 bases unmatched.

This chain links TRBV5-1 with TRBJ1-6; maybe TRBD1 (6 bases). The CDR3 contains 15 residues. V lost 3 bases and J 9 bases, leaving 16 bases between the germline ends. Germline-derived CDR1 and CDR2 are SGHRS and YFSETQ. The CDR3 DNA is TGCGCCAGCAGCTGGGAAAACAGGGAGCGTTCACCCCTCCACTTT. It codes for CASSWENRERSPLHF.

CDR3 sequence: CASSQTGQGSYEQYF. DNA for the CDR3: TGTGCCAGCAGCCAGACGGGACAGGGGTCCTACGAGCAGTACTTC. This chain joins TRBV4-2 and TRBJ2-7; 10 bases are a match to TRBD1. Trimming cost V 3 bases and J 1 base; bases outside gene matches: 3. Germline CDR1 reads LGHNA; CDR2 reads YNFKEQ. This CDR3 spans 15 amino acids.

The chain combines TRBV5-1 with TRBJ1-1, with 7 bases matching TRBD1. Germline CDR1 is SGHRS and CDR2 is YFSETQ. The ends lost 5 bases at V and 0 bases at J; junction bases unmatched: 13. The CDR3 is 17 residues long. The DNA of the CDR3 is TGCGCCAGCAGATCGGGACAGACTCTTAGTATGAACACTGAAGCTTTCTTT. Its protein product is CASRSGQTLSMNTEAFF.

V and J are TRBV7-5 and TRBJ1-5. TRBV7-5 is a known pseudogene. The CDR3 runs to 18 residues. This CDR3 reads CVRSLWCDPQRGNQPQHF. In DNA, the CDR3 is TGTGTCAGAAGCTTATGGTGTGACCCCCAACGGGGCAATCAGCCCCAGCATTTT.

This clone was counted once. The genes are TRBV27 and TRBJ2-3; TRBD1 aligns across 9 bases. Losses at the gene ends were 6 bases for V and 3 bases for J; bases not matched to a gene: 10. The CDR3 covers 16 residues. Germline lookup yields CDR1 MNHEY and CDR2 SMNVEV (reference sequence). CDR3 sequence reads: CASRRGTGSLTDTQYF. The CDR3 bases are TGTGCCAGCAGGCGGGGGACAGGGAGCTTAACAGATACGCAGTATTTT.

V gene TRBV20-1 combines with J gene TRBJ1-2, with D perhaps matching TRBD1 (5 bases). The length of the CDR3 is 16 residues. Per the germline V gene, CDR1 is DFQATT and CDR2 is SNEGSKA (reference sequence). Trimming stripped 3 bases from V and 4 bases from J, with 21 bases between. The CDR3 protein is CSASLGRGAGSYGYTF. The DNA of the CDR3 is TGCAGTGCTAGTTTGGGCCGAGGGGCGGGGAGCTATGGCTACACCTTC.

V is TRBV20-1 and J is TRBJ2-2, with D unresolved. Trimming pared 3 bases from V and 8 bases from J, leaving 10 bases between. Germline CDR1 DFQATT, CDR2 SNEGSKA (reference sequence). CDR3 length: 12 residues. The CDR3 loop reads CSASGRNGELFF. The CDR3 DNA reads as TGCAGTGCTAGTGGGCGGAATGGGGAGCTGTTTTTT.

The chain couples TRBV7-2 to TRBJ2-5, with 9 bases lining up with TRBD1. This CDR3 comprises 17 residues. With 4 bases clipped from V and 5 bases from J, the junction kept 14 bases outside the gene matches. The germline V gene has CDR1 SGHTA and CDR2 FQGNSA. The CDR3 is CASSSQCRDRVSETQYF. For the CDR3, the DNA is TGTGCCAGCAGCTCCCAGTGCCGGGACAGGGTGTCTGAGACCCAGTACTTC.

The CDR3 DNA reads as TGTGCCAGCAGCTTTTCCGGGATCAAGACAGATACGCAGTATTTT. Translating it yields CASSFSGIKTDTQYF. The gene calls are TRBV7-2 and TRBJ2-3; D is possibly TRBD2 (5 bases). Germline V CDR1 and CDR2: SGHTA, FQGNSA. The CDR3 length is 15 residues. V lost 3 bases to trimming and J lost 3 bases, with 13 bases between them.

The chain couples TRBV6-5 to TRBJ1-5; 8 positions match TRBD1. Germline V lookup: CDR1 MNHEY, CDR2 SVGAGI. V trimming: 6 bases; J trimming: 3 bases; junction bases outside the gene matches: 4. The length of the CDR3 is 14 residues. The CDR3 region is CASRGQGSNQPQHF. The CDR3, as DNA: TGTGCCAGCAGAGGACAGGGCTCCAATCAGCCCCAGCATTTT.

The count of this clone is one. The rearrangement links TRBV7-9 to TRBJ1-2; D remains unclear. The length of the CDR3 is 13 residues. V was clipped by 3 bases and J by 4 bases, with 9 bases between them. Germline V lookup: CDR1 SEHNR, CDR2 FQNEAQ (reference sequence). Here the CDR3 reads CASSFMGFYGYTF. The CDR3, as DNA: TGTGCCAGCAGCTTTATGGGCTTCTATGGCTACACCTTC.

The chain combines TRBV21-1 with TRBJ2-7; TRBD2, the table's D call, lacks a check against the DNA. TRBV21-1 is listed as a pseudogene. The CDR3 loop spans 18 amino acids. The CDR3 here is CASSKGCGSGGAQYEQYF. The CDR3 DNA follows: TGTGCCAGCAGCAAAGGGTGTGGGAGCGGGGGGGCCCAATACGAGCAGTACTTC.

The V call is TRBV9, the J call TRBJ2-7; TRBD2 is a possible D gene (7 bases). The CDR3 extends over 14 amino acids. The germline V and J ends were trimmed by 1 base and 1 base, with 9 bases remaining between them. Germline loops: CDR1 SGDLS, CDR2 YYNGEE. The CDR3 coding sequence is TGTGCCAGCAGCGTAAGCGGGACATCCTACGAGCAGTACTTC. It encodes CASSVSGTSYEQYF.